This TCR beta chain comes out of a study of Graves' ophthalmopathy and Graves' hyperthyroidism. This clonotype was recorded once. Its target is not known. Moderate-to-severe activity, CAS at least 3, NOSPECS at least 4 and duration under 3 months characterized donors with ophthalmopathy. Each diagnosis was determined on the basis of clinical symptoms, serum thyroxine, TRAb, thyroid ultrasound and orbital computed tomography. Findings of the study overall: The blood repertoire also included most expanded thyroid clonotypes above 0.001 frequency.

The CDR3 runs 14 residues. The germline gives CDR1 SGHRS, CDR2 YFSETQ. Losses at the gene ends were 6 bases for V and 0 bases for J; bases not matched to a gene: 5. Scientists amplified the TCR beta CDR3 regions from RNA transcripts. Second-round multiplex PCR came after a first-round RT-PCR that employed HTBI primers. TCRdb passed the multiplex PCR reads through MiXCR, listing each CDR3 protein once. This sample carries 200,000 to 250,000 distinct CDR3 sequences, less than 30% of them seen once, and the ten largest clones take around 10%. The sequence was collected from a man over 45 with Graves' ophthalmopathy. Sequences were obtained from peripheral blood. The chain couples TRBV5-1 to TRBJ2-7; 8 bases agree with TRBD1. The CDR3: CASKGQEASYEQYF. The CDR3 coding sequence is TGCGCCAGCAAGGGACAGGAAGCCTCCTACGAGCAGTACTTC.